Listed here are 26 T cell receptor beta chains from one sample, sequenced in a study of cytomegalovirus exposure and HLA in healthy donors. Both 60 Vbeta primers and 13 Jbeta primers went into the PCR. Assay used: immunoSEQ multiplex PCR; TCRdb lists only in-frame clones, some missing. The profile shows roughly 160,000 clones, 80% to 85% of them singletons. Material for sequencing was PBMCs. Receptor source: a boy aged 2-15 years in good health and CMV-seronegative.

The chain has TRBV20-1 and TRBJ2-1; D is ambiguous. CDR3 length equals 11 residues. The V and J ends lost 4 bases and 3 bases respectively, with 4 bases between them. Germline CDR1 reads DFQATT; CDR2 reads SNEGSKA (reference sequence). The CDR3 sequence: CSAIVYNEQFF. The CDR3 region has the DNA TGCAGTGCTATAGTCTACAATGAGCAGTTCTTC.

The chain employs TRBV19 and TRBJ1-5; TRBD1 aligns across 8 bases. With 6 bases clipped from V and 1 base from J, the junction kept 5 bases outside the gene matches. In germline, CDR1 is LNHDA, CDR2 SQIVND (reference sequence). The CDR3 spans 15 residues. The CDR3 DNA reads TGTGCCAGTAGGACCCGGGACAGGAGCAATCAGCCCCAGCATTTT. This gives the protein CASRTRDRSNQPQHF.

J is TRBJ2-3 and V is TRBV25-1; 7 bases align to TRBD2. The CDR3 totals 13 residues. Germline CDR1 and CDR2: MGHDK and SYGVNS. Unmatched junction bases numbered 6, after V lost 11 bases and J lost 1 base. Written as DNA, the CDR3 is TGTGCCCTCGGGAGGCCAGGCACAGATACGCAGTATTTT. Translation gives CALGRPGTDTQYF.

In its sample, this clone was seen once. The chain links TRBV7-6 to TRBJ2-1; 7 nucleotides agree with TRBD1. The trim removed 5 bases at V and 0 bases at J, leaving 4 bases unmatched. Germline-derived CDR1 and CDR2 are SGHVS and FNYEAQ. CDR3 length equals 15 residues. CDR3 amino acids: CASSPDRSSYNEQFF. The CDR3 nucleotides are TGTGCCAGCAGCCCGGACAGGAGCTCCTACAATGAGCAGTTCTTC.

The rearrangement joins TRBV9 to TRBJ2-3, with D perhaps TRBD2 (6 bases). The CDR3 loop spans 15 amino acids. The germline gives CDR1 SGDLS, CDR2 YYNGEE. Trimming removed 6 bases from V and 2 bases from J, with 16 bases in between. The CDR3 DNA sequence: TGTGCCAGCACCTCAGGCGGGGTAATCACAGATACGCAGTATTTT. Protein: CASTSGGVITDTQYF.

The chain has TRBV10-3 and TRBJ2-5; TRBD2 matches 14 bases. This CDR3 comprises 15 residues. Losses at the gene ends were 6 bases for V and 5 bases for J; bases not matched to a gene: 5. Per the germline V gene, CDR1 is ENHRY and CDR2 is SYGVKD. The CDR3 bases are TGTGCCATCAGCGGACTAGCGGGGGGTTGGGAGACCCAGTACTTC. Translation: CAISGLAGGWETQYF.

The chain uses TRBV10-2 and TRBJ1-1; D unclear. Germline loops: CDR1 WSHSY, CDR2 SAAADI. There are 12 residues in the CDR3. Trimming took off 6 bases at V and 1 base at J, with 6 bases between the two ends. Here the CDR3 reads CASRNGNTEAFF. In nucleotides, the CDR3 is TGCGCCAGCAGGAACGGGAACACTGAAGCTTTCTTT.

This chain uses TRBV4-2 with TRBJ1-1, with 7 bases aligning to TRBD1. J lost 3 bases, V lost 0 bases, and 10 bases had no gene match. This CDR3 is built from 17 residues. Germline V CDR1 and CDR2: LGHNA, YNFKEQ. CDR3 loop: CASSQEEGAISYTEAFF. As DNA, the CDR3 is TGTGCCAGCAGCCAAGAGGAGGGGGCGATTAGTTACACTGAAGCTTTCTTT.

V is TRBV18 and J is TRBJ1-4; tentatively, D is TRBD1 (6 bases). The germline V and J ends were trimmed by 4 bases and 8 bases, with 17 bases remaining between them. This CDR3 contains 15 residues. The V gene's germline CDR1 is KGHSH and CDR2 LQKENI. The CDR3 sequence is CASSRGLAGEEKLFF. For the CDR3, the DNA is TGTGCCAGCTCACGCGGATTGGCAGGGGAGGAAAAACTGTTTTTT.

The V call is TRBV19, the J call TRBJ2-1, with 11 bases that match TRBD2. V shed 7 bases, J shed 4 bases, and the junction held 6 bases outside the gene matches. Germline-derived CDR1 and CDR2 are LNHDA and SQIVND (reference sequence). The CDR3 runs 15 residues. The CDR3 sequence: CASKPTSGGYNEQFF. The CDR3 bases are TGTGCCAGTAAGCCCACTAGCGGGGGATACAATGAGCAGTTCTTC.

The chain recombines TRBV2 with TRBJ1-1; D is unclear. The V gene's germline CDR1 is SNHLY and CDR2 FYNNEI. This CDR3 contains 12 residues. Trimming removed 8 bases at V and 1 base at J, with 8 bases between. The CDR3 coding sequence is TGTGCCAGCGGAACAGCGAACACTGAAGCTTTCTTT. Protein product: CASGTANTEAFF.

The CDR3 sequence is CASSPSRTGIGRNTEAFF. CDR3 sequence (DNA): TGCGCCAGCAGCCCGTCCCGGACAGGGATAGGTCGGAACACTGAAGCTTTCTTT. The rearrangement uses TRBV4-3 and TRBJ1-1; the match to TRBD1 covers 8 bases. This CDR3 is built from 18 residues. The germline CDR1 and CDR2 sequences are LGHNA and YSLEER. V was pared by 4 bases and J by 1 base, with 14 bases of the junction left unmatched.

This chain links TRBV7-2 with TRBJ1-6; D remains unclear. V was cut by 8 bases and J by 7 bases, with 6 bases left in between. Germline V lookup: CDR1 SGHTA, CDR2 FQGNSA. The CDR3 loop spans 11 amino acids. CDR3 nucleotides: TGTGCCAGCCAACACAATTCACCCCTCCACTTT. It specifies CASQHNSPLHF.

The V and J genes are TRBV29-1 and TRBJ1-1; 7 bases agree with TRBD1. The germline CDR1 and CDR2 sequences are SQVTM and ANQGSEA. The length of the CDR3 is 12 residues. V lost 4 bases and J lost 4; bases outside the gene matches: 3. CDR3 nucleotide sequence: TGCAGCGTTGGCCAGGGGGGCACTGAAGCTTTCTTT. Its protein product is CSVGQGGTEAFF.

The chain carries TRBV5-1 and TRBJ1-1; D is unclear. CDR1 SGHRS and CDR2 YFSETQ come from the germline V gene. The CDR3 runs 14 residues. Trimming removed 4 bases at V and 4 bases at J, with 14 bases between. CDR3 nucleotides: TGCGCCAGCAGCATTACAGTTGGTGGCACTGAAGCTTTCTTT. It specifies CASSITVGGTEAFF.

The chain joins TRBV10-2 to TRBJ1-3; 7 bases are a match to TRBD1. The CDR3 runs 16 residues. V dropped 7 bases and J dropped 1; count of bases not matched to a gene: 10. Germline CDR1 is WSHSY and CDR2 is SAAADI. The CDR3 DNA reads TGCGCCAGCACCCCACGAGGGGGCGTATCTGGAAACACCATATATTTT. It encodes CASTPRGGVSGNTIYF.

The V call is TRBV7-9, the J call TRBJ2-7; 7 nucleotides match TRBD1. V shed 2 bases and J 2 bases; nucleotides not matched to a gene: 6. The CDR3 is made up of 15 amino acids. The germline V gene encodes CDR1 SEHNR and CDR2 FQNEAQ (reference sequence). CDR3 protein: CASSLTGVRTYEQYF. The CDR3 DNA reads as TGTGCCAGCAGCTTAACAGGGGTTAGGACCTACGAGCAGTACTTC.

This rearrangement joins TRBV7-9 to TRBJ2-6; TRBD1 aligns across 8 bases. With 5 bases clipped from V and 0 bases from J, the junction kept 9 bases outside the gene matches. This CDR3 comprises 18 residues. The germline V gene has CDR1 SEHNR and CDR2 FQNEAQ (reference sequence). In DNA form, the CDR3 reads TGTGCCAGCAGCCCGTCCGGGACAGGTTTCTCTGGGGCCAACGTCCTGACTTTC. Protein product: CASSPSGTGFSGANVLTF.

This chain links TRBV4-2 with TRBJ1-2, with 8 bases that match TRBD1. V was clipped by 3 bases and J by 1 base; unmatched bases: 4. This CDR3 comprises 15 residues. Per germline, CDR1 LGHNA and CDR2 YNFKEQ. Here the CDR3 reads CASSQIGQGNYGYTF. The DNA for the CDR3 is TGTGCCAGCAGCCAGATAGGACAGGGTAACTATGGCTACACCTTC.

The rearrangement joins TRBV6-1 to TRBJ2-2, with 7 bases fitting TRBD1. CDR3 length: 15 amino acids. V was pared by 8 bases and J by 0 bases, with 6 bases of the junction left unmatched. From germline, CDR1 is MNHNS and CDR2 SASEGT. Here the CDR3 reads CASGRDRTNTGELFF. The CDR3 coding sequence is TGTGCCAGCGGCCGGGACAGAACGAACACCGGGGAGCTGTTTTTT.

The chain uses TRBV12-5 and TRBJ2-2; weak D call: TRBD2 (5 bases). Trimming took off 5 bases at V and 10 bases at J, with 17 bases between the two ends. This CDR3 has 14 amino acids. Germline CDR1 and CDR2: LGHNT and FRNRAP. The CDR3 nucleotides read TGTGCTAGTGGTCTGGGAGAGGAGTGGAAGGAGCTGTTTTTT. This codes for CASGLGEEWKELFF.

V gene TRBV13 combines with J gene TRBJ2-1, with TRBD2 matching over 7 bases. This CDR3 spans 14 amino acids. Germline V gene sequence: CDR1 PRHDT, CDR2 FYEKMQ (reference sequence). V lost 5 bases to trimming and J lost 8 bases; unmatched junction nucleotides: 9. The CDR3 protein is CASSPGTNPHEQFF. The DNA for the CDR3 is TGTGCCAGCAGCCCCGGGACTAACCCCCATGAGCAGTTCTTC.

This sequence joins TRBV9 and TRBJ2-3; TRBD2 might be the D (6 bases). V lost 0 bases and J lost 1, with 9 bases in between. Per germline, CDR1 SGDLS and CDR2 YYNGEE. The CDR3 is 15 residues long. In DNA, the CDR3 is TGTGCCAGCAGCGTAGCTGCTAGCGGCACAGATACGCAGTATTTT. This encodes CASSVAASGTDTQYF.

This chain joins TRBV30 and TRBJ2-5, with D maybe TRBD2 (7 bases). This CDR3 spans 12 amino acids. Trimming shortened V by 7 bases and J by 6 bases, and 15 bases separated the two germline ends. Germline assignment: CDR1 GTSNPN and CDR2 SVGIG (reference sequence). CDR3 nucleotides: TGTGCCTCCCGGAGCGGGACAAAGACCCAGTACTTC. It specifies CASRSGTKTQYF.

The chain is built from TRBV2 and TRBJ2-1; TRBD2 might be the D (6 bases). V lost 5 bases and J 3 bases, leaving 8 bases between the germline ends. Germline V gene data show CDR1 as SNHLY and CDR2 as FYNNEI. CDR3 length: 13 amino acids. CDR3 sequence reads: CASSLTSYNEQFF. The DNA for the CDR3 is TGTGCCAGCAGTCTGACTAGCTACAATGAGCAGTTCTTC.

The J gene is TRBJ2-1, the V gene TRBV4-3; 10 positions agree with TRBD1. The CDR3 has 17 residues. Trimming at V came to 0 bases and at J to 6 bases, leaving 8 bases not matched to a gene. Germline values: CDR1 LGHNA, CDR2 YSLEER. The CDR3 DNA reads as TGCGCCAGCAGCCAAGACTCCGGGACAGGGGCCATCAATGAGCAGTTCTTC. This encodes CASSQDSGTGAINEQFF.